This T cell receptor beta chain was sequenced for a study of Graves' ophthalmopathy and Graves' hyperthyroidism. Researchers took RNA transcripts and amplified TCR beta CDR3 regions from them. Second-round multiplex PCR came after a first-round RT-PCR that employed HTBI primers. TCRdb reprocessed the multiplex PCR reads with MiXCR, giving one entry per CDR3 protein. Of about 600,000 distinct CDR3 sequences in the sample, 35% to 45% were seen once. What was sequenced was peripheral blood or thyroid tissue (not recorded which). This TCR was recovered from an adult man with Graves' hyperthyroidism.

The CDR3 protein is CASSGSQGAQRPQHF. CDR3 DNA: TGTGCCAGCAGTGGCTCACAGGGGGCCCAGCGGCCCCAGCATTTT. This chain uses TRBV12-3 or TRBV12-4 with TRBJ1-5; 9 nucleotides match TRBD1. The trim removed 5 bases at V and 9 bases at J, leaving 11 bases unmatched. The CDR3 runs to 15 residues.